This T cell receptor beta chain originates from a study of sequential checkpoint blockade in melanoma (dated by TCRdb to the late 2010s). About the full investigation: In a 1:1 randomization, patients received either first-line nivolumab then ipilimumab (arm A) or ipilimumab then nivolumab (arm B). Maintenance nivolumab was given following each of the two trial sequences.

Based on the germline V gene, the CDR1 and CDR2 sequences are LGHNA and YSLEER. Taken from cysteine to phenylalanine, the CDR3 has 16 residues. The retained sequence is limited to the CDR3, 48 bases, with the frame set at the first base. After removal of 0 bases from V and 6 bases from J, the junction retains 6 bases not matched to a gene. The treatment or condition label of this sample denotes: randomized to nivolumab then ipilimumab (arm A) or the reverse (arm B). Prior DNA-damaging chemotherapy had not been received by any trial patient. Live CD3+CD8+ cells negative for CD19 and CD56 were sorted from thawed PBMCs on a FACS Aria II flow cytometer. CheckMate 064, a randomized, open-label phase II trial of sequential checkpoint blockade, was the source of the samples, all of which came from patients with melanoma. Peripheral blood mononuclear cells were obtained through leukapheresis, purified using Ficoll-Paque, and frozen in human serum containing around 9.6% DMSO. Immediately after sorting, the purity of the sorted blood CD3+CD8+ cells was confirmed to be >95%, and DNA was then extracted.

About this clone itself: This receptor's antigen is unknown. One base away there is no much larger clone; base qualities are not given.

TCRbeta CDR3 regions were immunosequenced from genomic DNA with the immunoSEQ Assay. Prior to high-throughput sequencing, genomic DNA was amplified by bias-controlled multiplex PCR. The study's processing was this. To quantify the absolute abundance of each unique TCRbeta CDR3 region, the sequences were collapsed and filtered. Clonality, defined as 1 minus Pielou's evenness, was calculated using only productive rearrangements. A previously published method was used to identify clones whose frequencies were significantly greater in on-treatment samples than in baseline samples. TCRdb obtained this table from immuneACCESS and retained in-frame rearrangements with V and J assigned. These tables miss some clones; where compared with another copy, unresolved V genes account for less than half of the shortfall, and the remainder is unexplained. That table furnishes V, J and clone size, whereas the DNA furnished D and trimming. This sample holds about 5,300 clones; roughly 50% were observed only once. The ten largest clones add up to about 41% of the sample.

What the study reported, not specific to this receptor: Larger, independent patient cohorts are needed to validate the response-prediction model that combines TCR metrics and mutation burden.

Sample: CD8+ T cells sorted from blood (inferred from file names), taken from a patient given nivolumab and ipilimumab in sequence. The V gene is TRBV4-3 and the J gene is TRBJ2-1; TRBD2 aligns with 9 central bases. The sequence was collected from a human donor with melanoma. The nucleotide sequence is TGCGCCAGCAGCCAAGATTACGGCGGGGGGGCCAATGAGCAGTTCTTC. This yields the protein CASSQDYGGGANEQFF.